This T cell receptor beta chain was observed in a study of T-cell memory formation after mild COVID-19. Broader study findings: Some clones that responded were present in memory (sampled pre-infection), which suggests cross-reactive memory joined. CD4/CD8 balance characterized clones contracting day 15 to 85, and CD4+ skew characterized later expanders. Shrinking CD4+ clones resided mostly in CM and EM, and CD8+ ones in EMRA.

With constant-segment primers, 5'RACE yielded cDNA libraries of TCR alpha and TCR beta that carried sample barcodes and UMIs. TCRdb independently ran MiXCR on the 5' RACE reads; one entry per CDR3 protein. The table records roughly 350,000 distinct CDR3 sequences, around 21% of them present only once. This clonotype has only a few counts. The antigen is unknown. CDR3 length: 15 residues. CDR1 is SGHVS, CDR2 FNYEAQ, per germline. With 5 bases clipped from V and 3 bases from J, the junction kept 9 bases outside the gene matches. V usage is TRBV7-6 and J usage is TRBJ2-5; 7 nucleotides align to TRBD2. The TCR sequence derives from an adult woman who had mild COVID-19 (a few samples of this study predate the infection). Cell type and time point are not known. Sequencing was done on a sample of PBMCs or a T cell subset sorted from them (not recorded which). The CDR3, as DNA: TGTGCCAGCAGCGCAGGCGGGGGTTGGAAAGAGACCCAGTACTTC. It yields the protein CASSAGGGWKETQYF.